Described below is a single T cell receptor (beta chain) sequence and its context. Its antigen is unidentified. This sample stems from a study of cytomegalovirus exposure and HLA in healthy donors. Only in-frame clones appear in the TCRdb table, and some are missing; sequencing was by immunoSEQ multiplex PCR. The repertoire holds over 150,000 clones, with 75% to 90% as singletons. Study results and caveats: Researchers reported that a few CMV-associated chains were confirmed in vitro as CMV antigen-specific. Reports showed the classifier diagnosing cytomegalovirus status with high specificity and sensitivity. That first-cohort TCR clusters tended to co-occur in the approximately 110 validation repertoires was found in a later analysis. The study listed some 160 cytomegalovirus-associated TCR beta chains.

The sequenced material came from PBMCs. The clonotype comes from a woman under 30 in good health and CMV-seronegative.

CDR3: CASIERSAFF. CDR3 coding DNA: TGTGCCAGCATAGAGAGGTCGGCTTTCTTT. This chain uses TRBV6-1 with TRBJ1-1, with unresolved D. Trimming took 7 bases from V and 11 from J, leaving 11 bases between them. The germline V gene encodes CDR1 MNHNS and CDR2 SASEGT. The CDR3 sequence is 10 residues long.